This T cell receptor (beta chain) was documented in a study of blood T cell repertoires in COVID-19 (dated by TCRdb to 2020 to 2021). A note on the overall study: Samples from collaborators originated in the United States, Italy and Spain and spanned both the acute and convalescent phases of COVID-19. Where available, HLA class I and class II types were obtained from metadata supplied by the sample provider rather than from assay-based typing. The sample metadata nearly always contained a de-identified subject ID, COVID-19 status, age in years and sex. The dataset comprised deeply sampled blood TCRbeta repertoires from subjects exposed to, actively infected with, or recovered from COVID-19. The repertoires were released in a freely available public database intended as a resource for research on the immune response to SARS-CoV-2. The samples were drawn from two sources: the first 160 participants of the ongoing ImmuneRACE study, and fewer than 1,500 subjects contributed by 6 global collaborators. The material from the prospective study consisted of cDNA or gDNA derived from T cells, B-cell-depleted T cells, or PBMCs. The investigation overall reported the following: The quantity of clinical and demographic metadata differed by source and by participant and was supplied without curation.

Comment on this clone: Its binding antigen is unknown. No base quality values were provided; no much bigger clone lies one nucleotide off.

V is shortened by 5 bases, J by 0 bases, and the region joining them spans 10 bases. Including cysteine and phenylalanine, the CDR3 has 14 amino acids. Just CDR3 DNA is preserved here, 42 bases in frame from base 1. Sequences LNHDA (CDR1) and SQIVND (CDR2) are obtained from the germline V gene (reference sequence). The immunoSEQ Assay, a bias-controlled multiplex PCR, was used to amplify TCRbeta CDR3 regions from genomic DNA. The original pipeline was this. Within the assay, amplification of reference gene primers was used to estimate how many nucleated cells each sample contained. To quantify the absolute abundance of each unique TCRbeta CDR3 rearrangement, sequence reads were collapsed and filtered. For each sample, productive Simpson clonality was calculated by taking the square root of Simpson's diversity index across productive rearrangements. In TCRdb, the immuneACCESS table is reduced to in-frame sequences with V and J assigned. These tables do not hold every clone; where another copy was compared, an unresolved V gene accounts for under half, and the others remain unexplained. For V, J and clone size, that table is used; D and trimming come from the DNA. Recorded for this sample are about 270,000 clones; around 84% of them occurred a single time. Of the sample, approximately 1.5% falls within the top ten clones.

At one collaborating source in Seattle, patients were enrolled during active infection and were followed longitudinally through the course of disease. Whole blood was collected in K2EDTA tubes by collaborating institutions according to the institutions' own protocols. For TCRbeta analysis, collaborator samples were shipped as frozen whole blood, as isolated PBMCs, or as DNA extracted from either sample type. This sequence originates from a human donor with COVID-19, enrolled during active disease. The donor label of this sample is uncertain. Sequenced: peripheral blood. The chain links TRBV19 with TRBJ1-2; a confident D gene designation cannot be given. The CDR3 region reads CASSDGITNYGYTF. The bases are TGTGCCAGTAGTGATGGCATAACTAACTATGGCTACACCTTC. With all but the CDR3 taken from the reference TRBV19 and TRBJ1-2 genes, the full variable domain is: DGGITQSPKYLFRKEGQNVTLSCEQNLNHDAMYWYRQDPGQGLRLIYYSQIVNDFQKGDIAEGYSVSREKKESFPLTVTSAQKNPTAFYLCASSDGITNYGYTFGSGTRLTVV.